This passage covers 11 T cell receptor beta chains from one sample sequenced in a study of metastatic and nonmetastatic thyroid tumors. Using MiXCR, TCRdb reanalyzed the PCR reads. The repertoire has tens of thousands of clones, approximately 20% of them found once; the top ten carry approximately 10%. Every patient was untreated before thyroid surgery. Input material: blood. The receptors stem from a female donor with papillary thyroid cancer or a benign thyroid nodule (not recorded which). Some clones in this sample may be carry-over from other donors' samples.

This clone was seen ten or more times. The junction departs from the called germline gene at one end, perhaps through a read error. The CDR3 loop is CASSEEERLFF. The CDR3 DNA reads as TGTGCCAGCAGTGAAGAAGAAAGACTGTTTTTT. The V and J genes are TRBV2 and TRBJ1-4; D remains unclear. The CDR3 is made up of 11 amino acids. The germline gives CDR1 SNHLY, CDR2 FYNNEI.

This clone appeared many times. The chain joins TRBV15 to TRBJ2-1, with D tentatively TRBD1 or TRBD2 (5 bases each). Trimming took 5 bases from V and 8 from J, leaving 16 bases between them. In germline, CDR1 is LNHNV, CDR2 YYDKDF (reference sequence). CDR3 size: 14 residues. In nucleotides, the CDR3 is TGTGCCACCAGCGGCCGGGGCCTGTGGGATGAGCAGTTCTTC. Translated, it gives CATSGRGLWDEQFF.

This clone occurred many times. The chain joins TRBV28 to TRBJ1-4; 7 positions agree with TRBD1. Germline V gives CDR1 MDHEN, CDR2 SYDVKM. The CDR3 has 17 residues. With V trimmed by 6 bases and J by 8 bases, 18 bases remained unmatched. CDR3 bases: TGTGCCAGCAGCCGACCCACACAGGGGTCCCTTTGGGAAAAACTGTTTTTT. Amino acids: CASSRPTQGSLWEKLFF.

This clone was observed at least ten times. The chain combines TRBV6-5 with TRBJ1-1, with D possibly matching TRBD1 (6 bases). Germline CDR1 reads MNHEY; CDR2 reads SVGAGI. Trimming shortened V by 0 bases and J by 2 bases, and 10 bases separated the two germline ends. The CDR3 runs to 15 residues. The CDR3 spells CASSYSNRENTEAFF. The CDR3 bases are TGTGCCAGCAGTTACTCGAACAGGGAAAACACTGAAGCTTTCTTT.

Many counts were recorded for this clone. The genes are TRBV18 and TRBJ2-1; 7 bases fit TRBD1. This CDR3 spans 15 amino acids. The germline CDR1 and CDR2 sequences are KGHSH and LQKENI. The V gene end was trimmed by 2 bases and the J gene end by 9 bases; junction bases not matched to a gene: 10. CDR3 protein: CASSPDQTGHSEQFF. Written as DNA, the CDR3 is TGTGCCAGCTCACCAGATCAGACAGGGCACAGTGAGCAGTTCTTC.

This clone is medium-sized by share. The rearrangement joins TRBV6-1 to TRBJ2-7, with 8 bases lining up with TRBD2. Per the germline V gene, CDR1 is MNHNS and CDR2 is SASEGT. V dropped 7 bases and J dropped 7; count of bases not matched to a gene: 12. The CDR3 spans 14 residues. The CDR3 reads CASTRRGGLVEQYF. The CDR3 DNA is TGTGCCAGCACCAGGAGGGGGGGACTAGTAGAGCAGTACTTC.

Concerning this clone itself: Sequence at one end of the junction differs from germline and may be a read error. This chain uses TRBV7-6 with TRBJ2-7; tentatively, D is TRBD2 (6 bases). The CDR3 runs to 14 residues. Germline CDR1 reads SGHVS; CDR2 reads FNYEAQ. The CDR3 nucleotides are TGTGCCAACAGCTTATGGGACGGGGGCTACGAGCAGTACTTC. It encodes CANSLWDGGYEQYF.

This clone has a count of ten or more. The V gene is TRBV9, the J gene TRBJ2-7, with D possibly TRBD1 on 6 matching bases. Germline-derived CDR1 and CDR2 are SGDLS and YYNGEE. The V gene lost 3 bases and the J gene lost 1 base, with 11 bases spanning the gap. This CDR3 is 14 amino acids long. The CDR3 here is CASSEWDISYEQYF. The CDR3 DNA is TGTGCCAGCAGCGAGTGGGACATTTCCTACGAGCAGTACTTC.

On this clone itself: A much larger clone is a single base away; this may be a read error. The rearrangement joins TRBV5-1 to TRBJ2-7; no clear D. Germline assignment: CDR1 SGHRS and CDR2 YFSETQ. This CDR3 has 14 residues. CDR3 residues: CASSLNPQEETQHF. The CDR3 nucleotides are TGCGCCAGCAGCTTGAATCCCCAAGAGGAGACCCAGCACTTC.

This clone showed up many times. The chain is built from TRBV27 and TRBJ2-2, with unresolved D. The V and J ends lost 5 bases and 0 bases respectively, with 13 bases between them. The CDR3 is 16 amino acids. Germline-derived CDR1 and CDR2 are MNHEY and SMNVEV (reference sequence). The CDR3 spells CASSPLETANTGELFF. The CDR3 bases are TGTGCCAGCAGTCCCCTTGAGACGGCGAACACCGGGGAGCTGTTTTTT.

The chain combines TRBV20-1 with TRBJ1-1; 7 bases fit TRBD1. Trimming cost V 5 bases and J 3 bases; bases outside gene matches: 15. Germline V gives CDR1 DFQATT, CDR2 SNEGSKA (reference sequence). CDR3 length equals 16 residues. CDR3 amino acids: CSARTYLRGPDTEAFF. The DNA for the CDR3 is TGCAGTGCTCGTACTTATTTGAGGGGGCCCGACACTGAAGCTTTCTTT.